This paragraph covers one T cell receptor (beta chain) sequence. Its antigen is as yet unknown. This entry is derived from a study of shared clonotypes between healthy human individuals. General study findings and limits: Estimated clonotype richness was generally higher in naive than memory subsets. Among a handful of donors, approximately 5% of naive CD4 clonotypes were found in common.

Execution of the assay was at deep level. For sorted subsets, approximately 0.2 ug DNA per replicate equaled approximately 32,000 T cell genomes. Clones were sequenced by immunoSEQ multiplex PCR, and TCRdb holds only the in-frame ones, with some missing. The sample comprises 2.3 million or so clones, 80% to 95% of which are singletons, and about 0.39% rests with the top ten. The TCR sequence derives from a man aged 18-30 years in good health. Some clones in this sample may be carry-over from other donors' samples. The sample comprised naive CD4+ T cells from PBMCs. Subset given: CD45RA+ positively selected.

The CDR3 DNA reads as TGTGCCAGCAGTTACGCTACGGAGGGGCGGTTTGGCTACACCTTC. The encoded protein is CASSYATEGRFGYTF. This rearrangement joins TRBV6-5 to TRBJ1-2; possible D gene TRBD1, 5 bases. There are 15 residues in the CDR3. V was clipped by 2 bases and J by 7 bases, with 17 bases between them. Germline V gives CDR1 MNHEY, CDR2 SVGAGI.